The next 24 T cell receptor beta chains were all read from a single sample in a study of vaccination effects on CD4 cells after COVID-19. Viral peptide pool expansion of antigen-specific CD4+ T cells preceded sequencing in the ViraFEST assay. When ten to eleven days of culture had elapsed, CD4+ T cells were isolated. Negative nucleocapsid antibody tests before and after vaccination confirmed no previous SARS-CoV-2 infection. Repertoires were generated with immunoSEQ multiplex PCR, while TCRdb's copy carries only in-frame clones and drops some. The sample has about 70,000 clones; 80% are singletons. Antigens for these TCRs are unknown. The sequencing here drew on CD4+ T cells from PBMCs cultured with SARS-CoV-2 spike peptides, taken before COVID-19 vaccination. These receptors originate from a human donor who received a COVID-19 vaccine.

The chain recombines TRBV7-2 with TRBJ2-3; D is perhaps TRBD2 (6 bases). Looked up from germline, CDR1 is SGHTA and CDR2 is FQGNSA. V was shortened by 5 bases and J by 5 bases, with 11 bases between the two germline ends. The CDR3 extends over 13 amino acids. CDR3 DNA sequence: TGTGCCAGCAGCCCCCTTAGCGGAGATACGCAGTATTTT. It is translated as CASSPLSGDTQYF.

The gene calls are TRBV4-1 and TRBJ1-4; D is ambiguous. Per the germline V gene, CDR1 is MGHRA and CDR2 is YSYEKL. The germline V and J ends were trimmed by 0 bases and 3 bases, with 8 bases remaining between them. This CDR3 has 15 amino acids. The CDR3 bases are TGCGCCAGCAGCCAAGATTACAGATCTAATGAAAAACTGTTTTTT. Protein: CASSQDYRSNEKLFF.

The J gene is TRBJ1-1, the V gene TRBV6-2 or TRBV6-3, with TRBD1 identical over 7 bases. V lost 3 bases and J lost 6; bases outside the gene matches: 7. The germline gives CDR1 MNHEY, CDR2 SVGEGT. The CDR3 runs 14 residues. The CDR3, as DNA: TGTGCCAGCAGTTATCAGGGGGGAACGGCTGAAGCTTTCTTT. It is translated as CASSYQGGTAEAFF.

This clone was seen a few times. J is TRBJ1-6 and V is TRBV9; no firm D call. Trimming pared 1 base from V and 12 bases from J, leaving 14 bases between. The CDR3 is made up of 14 amino acids. The germline CDR1 and CDR2 sequences are SGDLS and YYNGEE. The CDR3 sequence: CASSVSQEGVPLHF. CDR3 DNA sequence: TGTGCCAGCAGCGTAAGCCAGGAGGGTGTACCCCTCCACTTT.

The chain is built from TRBV5-1 and TRBJ2-3; D may be TRBD1 (5 bases). Germline V gene sequence: CDR1 SGHRS, CDR2 YFSETQ. The CDR3 runs to 15 residues. V gave up 0 bases and J gave up 3 bases, with 11 bases separating them. The CDR3 is CASSLALQVTDTQYF. CDR3 coding DNA: TGCGCCAGCAGCTTGGCCTTACAGGTGACAGATACGCAGTATTTT.

The genes are TRBV18 and TRBJ1-2; TRBD1 is a possible D gene (6 bases). This CDR3 has 15 amino acids. Germline V lookup: CDR1 KGHSH, CDR2 LQKENI. Deletions cut 4 bases from V and 1 base from J, with 13 bases between. The CDR3 sequence is CASSHSAGDNYGYTF. The CDR3 coding sequence is TGTGCCAGCTCACATTCGGCAGGGGATAACTATGGCTACACCTTC.

The chain carries TRBV5-1 and TRBJ1-1; maybe TRBD1 (5 bases). This CDR3 contains 17 residues. Germline V gene sequence: CDR1 SGHRS, CDR2 YFSETQ. V gave up 4 bases and J gave up 3 bases, with 22 bases separating them. The CDR3 DNA reads TGCGCCAGCAGCCGCCGAGGAGGGCAGGGAGGGGACACTGAAGCTTTCTTT. This sequence encodes CASSRRGGQGGDTEAFF.

V and J are TRBV5-1 and TRBJ2-7, with 7 bases that match TRBD2. CDR3 length: 15 amino acids. Trimming took 0 bases from V and 3 from J; bases not matched to a gene: 6. Germline assignment: CDR1 SGHRS and CDR2 YFSETQ. The CDR3 here is CASSLGRGNRYEQYV. CDR3 nucleotide sequence: TGCGCCAGCAGCTTGGGGCGGGGGAACCGCTACGAGCAGTACGTC.

This clone was counted a few times. This chain uses TRBV7-8 with TRBJ1-2; no clear D. Trimming cost V 0 bases and J 0 bases, with 14 bases left between them. The CDR3 extends over 17 amino acids. Germline V gene data show CDR1 as SGHVS and CDR2 as FQNEAQ. DNA of the CDR3: TGTGCCAGCAGCTTAGCGGGTTTCGGGGAAGCTAACTATGGCTACACCTTC. It yields the protein CASSLAGFGEANYGYTF.

This clone appeared a single time. The chain couples TRBV4-1 to TRBJ2-4; 9 bases are a match to TRBD2. The V gene's germline CDR1 is MGHRA and CDR2 YSYEKL. V was pared by 1 base and J by 9 bases, with 22 bases of the junction left unmatched. The CDR3 has 20 amino acids. This chain's CDR3 is CASSQVYMLAGSGPVVIQYF. The CDR3 region has the DNA TGCGCCAGCAGCCAAGTTTATATGCTAGCGGGGTCTGGTCCCGTGGTCATTCAGTACTTC.

The chain employs TRBV27 and TRBJ1-2; the D gene is possibly TRBD1 (5 bases). Germline V gene sequence: CDR1 MNHEY, CDR2 SMNVEV (reference sequence). The CDR3 extends over 13 amino acids. Trimming pared 4 bases from V and 2 bases from J, leaving 8 bases between. The CDR3 coding sequence is TGTGCCAGCAGTTGGCGACAGAACTATGGCTACACCTTC. Protein product: CASSWRQNYGYTF.

V gene TRBV15 combines with J gene TRBJ1-2; possible D gene TRBD1, 5 bases. Trimming pared 0 bases from V and 2 bases from J, leaving 7 bases between. The CDR3 contains 14 residues. Looked up from germline, CDR1 is LNHNV and CDR2 is YYDKDF (reference sequence). The CDR3 spells CATSRDRANYGYTF. CDR3 DNA: TGTGCCACCAGCAGAGACAGGGCGAACTATGGCTACACCTTC.

The rearrangement links TRBV12-5 to TRBJ1-6, with D tentatively TRBD1 (6 bases). The CDR3 contains 18 residues. Trimming stripped 0 bases from V and 4 bases from J, with 16 bases between. CDR1 and CDR2 (germline): LGHNT, FRNRAP. The CDR3 DNA sequence: TGTGCTAGTGGTTTGGTACTCGGGGGGCACGGATATAATTCACCCCTCCACTTT. It is translated as CASGLVLGGHGYNSPLHF.

This chain joins TRBV5-1 and TRBJ2-7; D may correspond to TRBD1 or TRBD2 (6 bases each). The ends were cut back, 2 bases at V and 5 bases at J, with 14 bases in the middle. Germline V gene lookup returns CDR1 SGHRS and CDR2 YFSETQ. The CDR3 is 14 residues long. CDR3 DNA sequence: TGCGCCAGCAGCTTAGGGGGTTCTAGCGACGAGCAGTACGTC. Amino acids: CASSLGGSSDEQYV.

The chain combines TRBV28 with TRBJ1-1; D might be TRBD1 (5 bases). CDR1 is MDHEN, CDR2 SYDVKM, per germline. CDR3 size: 14 residues. V was shortened by 6 bases and J by 3 bases, with 14 bases between the two germline ends. As DNA, the CDR3 is TGTGCCAGCAGCCGTGTAACAGGAGACACTGAAGCTTTCTTT. This codes for CASSRVTGDTEAFF.

The chain combines TRBV2 with TRBJ2-7; D possibly matches TRBD1 or TRBD2 (6 bases each). The ends were cut back, 3 bases at V and 4 bases at J, with 13 bases in the middle. Germline CDR1 and CDR2: SNHLY and FYNNEI. CDR3 size: 14 residues. The CDR3 DNA is TGTGCCAGCAGTGAGGGCAGGGGAGGTTACGAGCAGTACGTC. It translates to CASSEGRGGYEQYV.

This chain connects TRBV28 to TRBJ1-4; a weak D match, TRBD1 (5 bases). This CDR3 is built from 16 residues. Deletions cut 3 bases from V and 2 bases from J, with 13 bases between. Germline CDR1 reads MDHEN; CDR2 reads SYDVKM. In nucleotides, the CDR3 is TGTGCCAGCAGTTTGCAGGGCTTCAGGACTAATGAAAAACTGTTTTTT. Amino acids: CASSLQGFRTNEKLFF.

This clone appeared a few times. The chain links TRBV30 to TRBJ1-6; D is possibly TRBD1 (6 bases). V lost 3 bases and J lost 10, with 22 bases in between. Germline CDR1 is GTSNPN and CDR2 is SVGIG (reference sequence). This CDR3 has 16 amino acids. CDR3 region: CAWRAPLTGLWSPLHF. Here the CDR3 DNA reads TGTGCCTGGAGGGCCCCTTTGACAGGTTTATGGTCACCCCTCCACTTT. The full variable domain, in which reference TRBV30 and TRBJ1-6 provide the parts outside the CDR3, is SQTIHQWPATLVQPVGSPLSLECTVEGTSNPNLYWYRQAAGRGLQLLFYSVGIGQISSEVPQNLSASRPQDRQFILSSKKLLLSDSGFYLCAWRAPLTGLWSPLHFGNGTRLTVT.

The chain has TRBV24-1 and TRBJ2-3; 10 bases agree with TRBD2. The CDR3 runs to 17 residues. Trimming at V came to 5 bases and at J to 7 bases, leaving 14 bases not matched to a gene. Germline assignment: CDR1 KGHDR and CDR2 SFDVKD. The CDR3 DNA is TGTGCCACCAGTGTTCCCACATTAGCGGGGGGCGCACATACGCAGTATTTT. Its protein product is CATSVPTLAGGAHTQYF.

In DNA, the CDR3 is TGTGCCAGCAGCCATGGGGGTTCACCCCTCCACTTT. Its protein is CASSHGGSPLHF. The J gene is TRBJ1-6, the V gene TRBV3-1 (or the pseudogene TRBV3-2); TRBD1 might be the D (5 bases). From germline, CDR1 is LGHDT and CDR2 YNNKEL (reference sequence). The CDR3 covers 12 residues. The ends were cut back, 3 bases at V and 9 bases at J, with 6 bases in the middle.

V usage is TRBV5-1 and J usage is TRBJ2-5; 8 nucleotides agree with TRBD2. Germline V gene sequence: CDR1 SGHRS, CDR2 YFSETQ. The length of the CDR3 is 15 residues. Trimming removed 0 bases from V and 7 bases from J; junction bases left unmatched: 8. The chain's CDR3 is CASSLAKDAGGTQYF. The CDR3 nucleotides read TGCGCCAGCAGCTTGGCGAAGGACGCGGGAGGGACCCAGTACTTC. Full variable domain (outside the CDR3, taken from reference TRBV5-1 and TRBJ2-5): KAGVTQTPRYLIKTRGQQVTLSCSPISGHRSVSWYQQTPGQGLQFLFEYFSETQRNKGNFPGRFSGRQFSNSRSEMNVSTLELGDSALYLCASSLAKDAGGTQYFGPGTRLLVL.

The chain links TRBV7-3 to TRBJ2-3, with D possibly TRBD2 on 6 matching bases. This CDR3 has 14 amino acids. The V gene's germline CDR1 is SGHTA and CDR2 FQGTGA. The V end was cut by 2 bases, the J end by 2 bases, with 8 bases between. Here the CDR3 DNA reads TGTGCCAGCAGCTTAGGGGGGACCACAGATACGCAGTATTTT. This encodes CASSLGGTTDTQYF.

The chain links TRBV4-1 to TRBJ1-5; tentative D call: TRBD1 (5 bases). V shed 0 bases and J shed 2 bases, with 5 bases lying between them. This CDR3 has 14 amino acids. Germline V gene data show CDR1 as MGHRA and CDR2 as YSYEKL. This CDR3 is CASSQEGGNQPQHF. The CDR3 DNA reads as TGCGCCAGCAGCCAAGAAGGGGGCAATCAGCCCCAGCATTTT.

The chain employs TRBV6-5 and TRBJ2-7; 13 bases line up with TRBD2. This CDR3 has 15 amino acids. Trimming took 6 bases from V and 7 from J; bases not matched to a gene: 9. The V gene's germline CDR1 is MNHEY and CDR2 SVGAGI. The CDR3 spells CASSPLAGGPREQYV. DNA of the CDR3: TGTGCCAGCAGCCCACTAGCGGGGGGGCCGAGGGAGCAGTACGTC.